A selection of T cell receptor beta chains follows, all from one sample in a study of a mutant IDH1 vaccine in newly diagnosed glioma. The method was immunoSEQ multiplex PCR; TCRdb's version includes in-frame clones alone and lacks a portion of them. The table has 35,000 to 50,000 clones, roughly 83% seen once. Their recognized antigens are unknown. The starting material was PBMCs, obtained from a glioma patient whose treatment included an IDH1 peptide vaccine. The receptors derive from a woman in her 50s with glioma. Each CDR3 is given with its conserved first and last residue. A D gene is named only where the DNA matches it firmly. Some rows have no size entry. The others give once, few or many, or a class for an expanded clone.

J	size	V	D	CDR3	DNA
TRBJ2-3	once	TRBV29-1	TRBD2	CSAATGGGRTMDTQYF	TGCAGCGCCGCTACGGGAGGCGGGCGAACCATGGATACGCAGTATTTT
TRBJ2-3	.	TRBV6-6	TRBD2	CASNDGGAGTQYF	TGTGCCAGCAACGACGGGGGGGCTGGTACGCAGTATTTT
TRBJ1-1	.	TRBV6-5	.	CASSYGPTGTEAFF	TGTGCCAGCAGTTATGGGCCCACGGGCACTGAAGCTTTCTTT
TRBJ1-4	.	TRBV7-9	.	CASSSPNEKLFF	TGTGCCAGCAGCTCCCCAAATGAAAAACTGTTTTTT
TRBJ2-5	.	TRBV18	.	CASSPAVQETQYF	TGTGCCAGCTCACCCGCAGTCCAAGAGACCCAGTACTTC
TRBJ1-4	.	TRBV9	.	CASSVDSGNEKLFF	TGTGCCAGCAGCGTAGACAGTGGTAATGAAAAACTGTTTTTT
TRBJ1-1	.	TRBV11-2	.	CASSLPRGFEAFF	TGTGCCAGCAGCTTACCCAGGGGTTTTGAAGCTTTCTTT
TRBJ1-1	.	TRBV19	.	CASRDPWGAEAFF	TGTGCCAGTAGAGACCCATGGGGCGCTGAAGCTTTCTTT
TRBJ1-6	.	TRBV21-1	.	CANRDRYYNSPLHF	TGTGCCAACCGGGACAGATACTATAATTCACCCCTCCACTTT
TRBJ1-5	.	TRBV7-7	.	CASSTGVDQPQHF	TGTGCTAGCAGCACGGGAGTTGATCAGCCCCAGCATTTT
TRBJ1-1	few	TRBV18	.	CASSPRVDTEAFF	TGTGCCAGCTCACCGCGGGTCGACACTGAAGCTTTCTTT
TRBJ2-1	.	TRBV4-1	TRBD2	CASSQGGGLAGFNEQFF	TGCGCCAGCAGCCAAGGGGGCGGACTAGCGGGGTTCAATGAGCAGTTCTTC
TRBJ1-5	few	TRBV7-9	.	CASSLEKRGMGSSQPQHF	TGTGCCAGCAGCTTAGAGAAGCGGGGTATGGGATCGAGTCAGCCCCAGCATTTT
TRBJ1-6	.	TRBV27	.	CASSLGRGSPLHF	TGTGCCAGCAGTTTAGGGCGAGGATCACCCCTCCACTTT
TRBJ1-1	.	TRBV5-1	.	CASSSWTENTEAFF	TGCGCCAGCAGCTCTTGGACAGAGAACACTGAAGCTTTCTTT
TRBJ2-7	.	TRBV6-5	.	CASRADPYEQYF	TGTGCCAGCCGAGCGGACCCCTACGAGCAGTACTTC
TRBJ2-2	.	TRBV4-3	TRBD2	CASSQLAGPRGELFF	TGCGCCAGCAGCCAGCTAGCGGGGCCTCGTGGGGAGCTGTTTTTT
TRBJ1-3	.	TRBV5-1	.	CASSSGWSGNTIYF	TGCGCCAGCAGCTCCGGGTGGTCTGGAAACACCATATATTTT
TRBJ2-1	.	TRBV6-5	.	CASSYSRSIYNEQFF	TGTGCCAGCAGTTACTCCAGGTCTATCTACAATGAGCAGTTCTTC
TRBJ1-4	few	TRBV6-1	.	CASSGWANEKLFF	TGTGCCAGCAGCGGGTGGGCGAATGAAAAACTGTTTTTT
TRBJ2-2	few	TRBV2	TRBD2	CASSVTSGGTGELFF	TGTGCCAGCAGCGTGACCAGCGGGGGGACCGGGGAGCTGTTTTTT
TRBJ1-6	.	TRBV5-1	.	CASSLRENIYNSPLHF	TGCGCCAGCAGCTTGCGCGAAAACATCTATAATTCACCCCTCCACTTT
TRBJ2-1	.	TRBV2	.	CASSDTFSVGNEQFF	TGTGCCAGCAGTGACACTTTTTCAGTAGGGAATGAGCAGTTCTTC
TRBJ1-1	.	TRBV5-6	.	CASSLVGQGRTEAFF	TGTGCCAGCAGCTTGGTTGGCCAGGGTCGAACTGAAGCTTTCTTT
TRBJ2-1	.	TRBV7-7	TRBD2	CASSLVVAGNEQFF	TGTGCCAGCAGCTTAGTGGTAGCGGGGAACGAGCAGTTCTTC
TRBJ1-6	.	TRBV6-5	.	CASQGRYNSPLHF	TGTGCCAGTCAGGGCCGTTATAATTCACCCCTCCACTTT
TRBJ2-7	.	TRBV7-2	.	CASSFYRDPRYEQYF	TGTGCCAGCAGCTTTTATCGGGACCCCCGGTACGAGCAGTACTTC
TRBJ2-2	.	TRBV5-1	TRBD2	CASSIGLAGGPGELFF	TGCGCCAGCAGCATCGGACTAGCGGGGGGGCCCGGGGAGCTGTTTTTT
TRBJ1-5	.	TRBV19	.	CASMAGRQPQHF	TGTGCCAGCATGGCGGGGAGGCAGCCCCAGCATTTT
TRBJ2-7	.	TRBV27	TRBD1	CASRPGTGPAYEQYF	TGTGCCAGCAGGCCCGGGACAGGTCCAGCCTACGAGCAGTACTTC
TRBJ2-3	once	TRBV21-1	.	CASSSTDTQYF	TGTGCCAGCAGCAGCACAGATACGCAGTATTTT
TRBJ1-6	few	TRBV19	.	CASSMYGISPLHF	TGTGCCAGTAGTATGTATGGGATTTCACCCCTCCACTTT
TRBJ2-7	once	TRBV27	TRBD1	CASTLLGTGGGEQYF	TGTGCCAGCACCCTTCTAGGGACAGGGGGCGGCGAGCAGTACTTC
TRBJ1-1	.	TRBV14	TRBD1	CASSQALGQGNTEAFF	TGTGCCAGCAGCCAAGCTCTGGGACAGGGGAACACTGAAGCTTTCTTT
TRBJ1-5	.	TRBV5-1	TRBD1	CASSPDRGPYQPQHF	TGCGCCAGCAGCCCGGACAGGGGGCCGTACCAGCCCCAGCATTTT
TRBJ2-3	.	TRBV7-3	.	CASSLIVADTQYF	TGTGCCAGCAGCTTAATAGTGGCAGATACGCAGTATTTT
TRBJ2-5	.	TRBV5-1	TRBD2	CASSLGLAGVAETQYF	TGCGCCAGCAGCTTGGGTCTAGCGGGGGTGGCAGAGACCCAGTACTTC
TRBJ2-7	.	TRBV5-1	TRBD1	CASQTGSLSLDEQYF	TGCGCCAGCCAGACAGGGTCCCTCTCTCTAGACGAGCAGTACTTC
TRBJ2-5	once	TRBV7-9	.	CASSPISLGPQETQYF	TGTGCCAGCAGCCCAATTAGTTTAGGCCCCCAAGAGACCCAGTACTTC
TRBJ2-2	.	TRBV6-5	.	CASRRGPNTGELFF	TGTGCCAGCAGGCGGGGGCCGAACACCGGGGAGCTGTTTTTT
TRBJ2-7	.	TRBV5-4	.	CASSFGRSAEYEQYF	TGTGCCAGCAGCTTCGGACGTTCGGCCGAATACGAGCAGTACTTC
TRBJ2-7	.	TRBV4-2	.	CASSQDGGGRSYEQYF	TGTGCCAGCAGTCAAGATGGGGGGGGCCGGTCCTACGAGCAGTACTTC
TRBJ1-2	.	TRBV7-2	.	CASSQAGNYGYTF	TGTGCCAGCAGCCAGGCAGGGAACTATGGCTACACCTTC
TRBJ2-5	.	TRBV19	TRBD2	CASSSIAGRGETQYF	TGTGCCAGTAGTTCTATAGCGGGGAGGGGAGAGACCCAGTACTTC
TRBJ1-4	few	TRBV14	TRBD1	CASSQRGASGGGSEKLFF	TGTGCCAGCAGCCAGCGAGGAGCTTCAGGGGGCGGGAGTGAAAAACTGTTTTTT
TRBJ2-2	once	TRBV27	.	CASSYRGNTGELFF	TGTGCCAGCAGTTACCGGGGAAACACCGGGGAGCTGTTTTTT
TRBJ2-5	medium-sized	TRBV9	.	CASSVSGRSQETQYF	TGTGCCAGCAGCGTAAGCGGCAGAAGCCAAGAGACCCAGTACTTC
TRBJ1-3	.	TRBV2	.	CASSEKVRWGTIYF	TGTGCCAGCAGTGAAAAGGTCAGATGGGGCACCATATATTTT
TRBJ2-7	.	TRBV5-6	.	CASSFDGISYEQYF	TGTGCCAGCAGCTTCGACGGTATATCCTACGAGCAGTACTTC